The 9 T cell receptor beta chains below were found in one sample sequenced in a study of blood T cells in healthy people across ages. It was with a sample-barcoded 5' primer and a J-beta primer mix that a second PCR of roughly 7 to 11 cycles was run. TCRdb redid the calling of the 5' RACE reads with MiXCR, one entry per CDR3 protein. The sample contains about a million distinct CDR3 sequences, under 50% of which appear only once. Specimen: blood. These receptors originate from a young man in good health.

The J gene is TRBJ1-1, the V gene TRBV20-1; D gene ambiguous. The CDR3 is 12 residues long. Germline V lookup: CDR1 DFQATT, CDR2 SNEGSKA (reference sequence). Trimming took 6 bases from V and 1 from J, leaving 9 bases between them. The CDR3 protein is CSAKTPNTEAFF. The DNA of the CDR3 is TGCAGTGCAAAGACACCGAACACTGAAGCTTTCTTT.

This clonotype appeared a single time. The chain links TRBV12-3 or TRBV12-4 to TRBJ1-3, with 8 bases aligning to TRBD1. This CDR3 is 17 amino acids long. Trimming cost V 5 bases and J 0 bases; bases outside gene matches: 9. CDR3 loop: CASSGRDRPSSGNTIYF. CDR3 DNA sequence: TGTGCCAGCAGTGGACGGGACAGGCCGAGCTCTGGAAACACCATATATTTT.

This clonotype occurred once. CDR3 coding DNA: TGTGCCAGCAGCATCAGGAACAGGGGCATAGCCAAAAACATTCAGTACTTC. Protein: CASSIRNRGIAKNIQYF. The chain joins TRBV5-8 to TRBJ2-4; 7 bases are shared with TRBD1. The J segment lost 0 bases and the V segment lost 4 bases, leaving 10 bases of the junction unmatched. The germline V gene encodes CDR1 SGHTS and CDR2 YDEGEE. There are 17 residues in the CDR3.

V gene TRBV7-9 combines with J gene TRBJ1-3; the match to TRBD1 covers 7 bases. This CDR3 is 14 amino acids long. J was trimmed by 2 bases and V by 5 bases; bases with no gene match: 3. The germline CDR1 and CDR2 sequences are SEHNR and FQNEAQ (reference sequence). CDR3 in amino acids: CASSPGQAGNTIYF. CDR3 coding DNA: TGTGCCAGCAGCCCAGGACAGGCTGGAAACACCATATATTTT.

This clonotype appeared a few times. The genes are TRBV6-6 and TRBJ2-1; possibly TRBD2 for D (6 bases). CDR1 is MNHNY, CDR2 SVGAGI, per germline (reference sequence). Trimming pared 4 bases from V and 3 bases from J, leaving 19 bases between. This CDR3 comprises 17 residues. CDR3 sequence: CASSSEGVADLYNEQFF. The CDR3 DNA reads TGTGCCAGCAGTTCCGAAGGAGTAGCGGACCTCTACAATGAGCAGTTCTTC.

This clonotype has more than one count but fewer than ten. The chain employs TRBV6-5 and TRBJ2-1, with D tentatively TRBD1 (5 bases). Trimming stripped 5 bases from V and 0 bases from J, with 17 bases between. This CDR3 has 17 residues. The germline V gene encodes CDR1 MNHEY and CDR2 SVGAGI. The CDR3 DNA sequence: TGTGCCAGCAGTCACAGGACCGGGCGGTTCTCCTACAATGAGCAGTTCTTC. Residues: CASSHRTGRFSYNEQFF.

This clonotype was counted only a few times. The genes are TRBV15 and TRBJ2-7, with 7 bases lining up with TRBD1. The V segment lost 0 bases and the J segment 5 bases; nucleotides outside the gene matches: 13. CDR1 and CDR2 from the germline V gene are LNHNV and YYDKDF (reference sequence). CDR3 length: 17 amino acids. Here the CDR3 reads CATSRDLAYDRAHEQYF. As DNA, the CDR3 is TGTGCCACCAGCAGAGATCTCGCTTACGACAGGGCCCACGAGCAGTACTTC.

This rearrangement joins TRBV5-1 to TRBJ1-6, with TRBD1 as a possible D gene (5 bases). The CDR3 is 15 residues long. The V gene's germline CDR1 is SGHRS and CDR2 YFSETQ. Trimming removed 5 bases at V and 7 bases at J, with 16 bases between. The CDR3 bases are TGCGCCAGCAGATGGGGCGGGGAAAGGAATTCACCCCTCCACTTT. It encodes CASRWGGERNSPLHF.

This rearrangement joins TRBV7-9 to TRBJ2-4, with a possible D match to TRBD1 (5 bases). The end of the DNA fits TRBJ2-7 better, so the J call may be wrong. Germline V lookup: CDR1 SEHNR, CDR2 FQNEAQ (reference sequence). The length of the CDR3 is 14 residues. The CDR3 spells CASSPGQFPHEQYF. The CDR3 coding sequence is TGTGCCAGCAGCCCCGGACAATTTCCCCACGAGCAGTACTTC.